This T cell receptor (beta chain) is from a study of blood T cell repertoires in COVID-19. Authors' methods: Amplifying reference gene primers gave estimates of nucleated cell counts. Profiled with immunoSEQ multiplex PCR; TCRdb holds only in-frame clones, not every one. That table supplies the V and J calls and clone size; D and trimming were determined from the DNA. Of over 150,000 clones in the sample, 70% to 90% were seen once. Sequencing was performed on peripheral blood. This receptor was taken from a man aged 40-49 years with acute or convalescent COVID-19.

DNA of the CDR3: TGTGCCAGCAGCAAATGCCTCTCCGGGACACAAAAAGGATCCTATAATTCACCCCTCCACTTT. This gives the protein CASSKCLSGTQKGSYNSPLHF. The rearrangement uses TRBV21-1 and TRBJ1-6; TRBD1 is taken as the D call from the table, unchecked against the DNA. TRBV21-1 is flagged as a pseudogene. This CDR3 spans 21 amino acids.